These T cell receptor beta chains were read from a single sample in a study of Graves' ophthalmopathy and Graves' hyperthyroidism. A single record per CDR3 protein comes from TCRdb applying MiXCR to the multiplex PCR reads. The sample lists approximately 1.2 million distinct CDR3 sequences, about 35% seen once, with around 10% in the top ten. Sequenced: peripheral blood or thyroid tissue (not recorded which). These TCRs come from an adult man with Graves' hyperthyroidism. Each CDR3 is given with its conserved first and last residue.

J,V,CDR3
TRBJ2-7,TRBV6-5,CATTGTVNYEQYF
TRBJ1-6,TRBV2,CASRQGNGNSPLHF
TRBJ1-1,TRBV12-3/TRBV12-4,CASSPLQEDGAFF
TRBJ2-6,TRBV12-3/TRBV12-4,CASRLGGLLKGANVLTF
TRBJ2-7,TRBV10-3,CATWTDDTYEQYF
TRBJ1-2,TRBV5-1,CASSEGPNYGYTF
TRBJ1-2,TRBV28,CASRYRQLYTF
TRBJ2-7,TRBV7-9,CASNVGTSDEQYF
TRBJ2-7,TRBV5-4,CASAGSRGSSEQYF
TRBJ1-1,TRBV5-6,CASMLIDKGPAEAFF
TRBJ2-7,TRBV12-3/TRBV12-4,CASSGTSGTQEQYF
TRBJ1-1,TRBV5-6,CASSFGTGVTEAFF
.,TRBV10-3,CAISEGQVENNEQFF
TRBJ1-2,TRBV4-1,CASSQGTGENYGYTF
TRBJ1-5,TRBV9,CASSSLSSPHSNQPQHF
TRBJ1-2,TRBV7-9,CASSLARFFNYGYTF
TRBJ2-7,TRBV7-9,CASSRTGAFNEQYF
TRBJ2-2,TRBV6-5,CASMRVPGELFF
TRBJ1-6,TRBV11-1,CASSFEDSNNSPLHF
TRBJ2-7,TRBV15,CATSSLQGGSYEQYF
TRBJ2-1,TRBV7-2,CASSLWTVNNEQFF
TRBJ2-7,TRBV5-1,CASSLGEGNYERYF
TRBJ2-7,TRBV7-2,CASRSTGSTYEQYF
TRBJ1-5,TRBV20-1,CSARDLGQGSNQPQHF
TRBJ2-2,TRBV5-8,CASSSGLAFTGELFF
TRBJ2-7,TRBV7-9,CATDDGTYEQYF
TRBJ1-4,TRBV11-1,CASSLGVGQQNEKLFF
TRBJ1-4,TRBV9,CASSQTVPATNEKLFF
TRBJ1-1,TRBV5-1,CASSTVRLTGGGTEAFF
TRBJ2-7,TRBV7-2,CASSLDSGRGSYEQYF
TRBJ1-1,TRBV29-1,CSVGSGRHTEAFF
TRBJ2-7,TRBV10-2,CASSYQSGRTNFYEQYF
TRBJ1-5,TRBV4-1,CASSSRGEDQPQHF
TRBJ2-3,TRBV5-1,CASRDERGRDTQYF
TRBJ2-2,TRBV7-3,CASSFQLTGFATLNTGELFF
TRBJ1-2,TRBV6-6,CASSYGSQGTYGYTF
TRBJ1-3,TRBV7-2,CASSSDGRAPGNTIYF
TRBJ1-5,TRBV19,CASSSVASRANQPQHF
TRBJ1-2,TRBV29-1,CSSLSPFDGYTF
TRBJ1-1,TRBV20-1,CSAIAGGTEAFF
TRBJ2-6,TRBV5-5,CASSRGDSGANVLTF
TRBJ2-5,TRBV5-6,CASSLVTSRETQYF
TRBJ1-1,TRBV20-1,CSARHQGEKNTEAFF
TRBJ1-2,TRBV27,CASHTTGGADGYTF
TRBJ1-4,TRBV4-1,CASSQEDQKSEKLFF
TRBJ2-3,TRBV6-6,CASSYSGEDTDTQYF
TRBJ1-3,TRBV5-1,CASRSDSSGFSGNTIYF
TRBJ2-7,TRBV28,CASRWGRASYEQYF
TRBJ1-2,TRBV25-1,CASSYIQRANYGYTF
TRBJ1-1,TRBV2,CASSVTPFEAFF
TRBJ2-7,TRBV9,CASSVRDRVYEQYF